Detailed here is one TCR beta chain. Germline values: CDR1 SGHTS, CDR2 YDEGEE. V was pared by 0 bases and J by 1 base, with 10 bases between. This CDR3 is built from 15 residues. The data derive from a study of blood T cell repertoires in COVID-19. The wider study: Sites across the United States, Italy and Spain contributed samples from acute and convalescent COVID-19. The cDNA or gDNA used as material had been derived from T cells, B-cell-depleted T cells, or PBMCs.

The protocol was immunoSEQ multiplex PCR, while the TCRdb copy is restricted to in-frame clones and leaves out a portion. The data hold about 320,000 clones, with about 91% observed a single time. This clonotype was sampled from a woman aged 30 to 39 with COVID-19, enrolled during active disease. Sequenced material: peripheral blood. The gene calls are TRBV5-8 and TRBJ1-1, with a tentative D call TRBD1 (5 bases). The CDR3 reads CASSLGVTANTEAFF. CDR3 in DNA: TGTGCCAGCAGCTTGGGAGTGACAGCGAACACTGAAGCTTTCTTT.